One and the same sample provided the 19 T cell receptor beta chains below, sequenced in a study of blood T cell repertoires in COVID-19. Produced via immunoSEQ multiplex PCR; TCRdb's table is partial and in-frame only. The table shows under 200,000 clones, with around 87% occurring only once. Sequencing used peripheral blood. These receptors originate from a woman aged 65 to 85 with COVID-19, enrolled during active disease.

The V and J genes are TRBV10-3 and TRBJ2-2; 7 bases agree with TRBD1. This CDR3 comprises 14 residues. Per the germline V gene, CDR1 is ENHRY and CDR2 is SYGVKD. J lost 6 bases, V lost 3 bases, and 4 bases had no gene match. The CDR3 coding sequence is TGTGCCATCAGTGACTTACAGGGGTCCGGGGAGCTGTTTTTT. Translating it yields CAISDLQGSGELFF.

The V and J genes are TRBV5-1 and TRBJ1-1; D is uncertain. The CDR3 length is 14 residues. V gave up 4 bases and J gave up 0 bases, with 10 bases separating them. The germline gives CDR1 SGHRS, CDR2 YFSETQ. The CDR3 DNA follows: TGCGCCAGCAGCCCGGAGGCCTTGAACACTGAAGCTTTCTTT. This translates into CASSPEALNTEAFF.

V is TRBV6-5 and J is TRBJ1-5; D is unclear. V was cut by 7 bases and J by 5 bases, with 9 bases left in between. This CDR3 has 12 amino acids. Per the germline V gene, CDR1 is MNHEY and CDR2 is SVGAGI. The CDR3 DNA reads TGTGCCAGCACCGAGGGTTATCAGCCCCAGCATTTT. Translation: CASTEGYQPQHF.

The CDR3 loop is CASSQLGTGRRTGELFF. For the CDR3, the DNA is TGTGCCAGCAGCCAACTCGGGACAGGGCGTCGGACCGGGGAGCTGTTTTTT. V gene TRBV3-1 (or the pseudogene TRBV3-2) combines with J gene TRBJ2-2, with 9 bases lining up with TRBD1. CDR1 is LGHDT, CDR2 YNNKEL, per germline (reference sequence). The CDR3 loop spans 17 amino acids. The V gene end was trimmed by 2 bases and the J gene end by 5 bases; junction bases not matched to a gene: 9.

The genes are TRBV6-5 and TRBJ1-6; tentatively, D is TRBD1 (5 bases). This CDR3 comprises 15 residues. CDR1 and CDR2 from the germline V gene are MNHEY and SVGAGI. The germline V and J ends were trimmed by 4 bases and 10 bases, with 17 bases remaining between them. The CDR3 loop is CASSSPTVLGSPLHF. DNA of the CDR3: TGTGCCAGCAGTTCCCCGACAGTCTTAGGCTCACCCCTCCACTTT.

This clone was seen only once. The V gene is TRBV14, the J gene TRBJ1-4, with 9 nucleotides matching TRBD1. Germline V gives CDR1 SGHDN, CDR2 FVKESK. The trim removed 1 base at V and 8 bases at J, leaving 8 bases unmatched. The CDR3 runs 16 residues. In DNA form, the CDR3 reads TGTGCCAGCAGCCAAGGGGGCCGGACAGGGGTCGAAAAACTGTTTTTT. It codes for CASSQGGRTGVEKLFF.

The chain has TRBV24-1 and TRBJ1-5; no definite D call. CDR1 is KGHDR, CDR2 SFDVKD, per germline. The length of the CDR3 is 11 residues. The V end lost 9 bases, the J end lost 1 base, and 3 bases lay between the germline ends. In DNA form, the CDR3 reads TGTGCCACCGGCAGCAATCAGCCCCAGCATTTT. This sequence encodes CATGSNQPQHF.

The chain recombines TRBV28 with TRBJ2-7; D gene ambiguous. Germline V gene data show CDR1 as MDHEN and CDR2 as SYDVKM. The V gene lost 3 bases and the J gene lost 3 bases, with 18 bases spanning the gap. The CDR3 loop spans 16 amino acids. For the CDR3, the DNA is TGTGCCAGCAGTTTGATAGTTGACATAGGCTACTACGAGCAGTACTTC. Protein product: CASSLIVDIGYYEQYF.

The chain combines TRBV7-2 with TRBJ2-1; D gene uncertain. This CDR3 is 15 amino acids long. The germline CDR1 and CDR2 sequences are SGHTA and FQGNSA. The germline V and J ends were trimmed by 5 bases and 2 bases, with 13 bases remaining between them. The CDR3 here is CASSHSPMAYNEQFF. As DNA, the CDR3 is TGTGCCAGCAGCCACAGTCCAATGGCCTACAATGAGCAGTTCTTC. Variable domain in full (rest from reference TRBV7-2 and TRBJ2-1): GAGVSQSPSNKVTEKGKDVELRCDPISGHTALYWYRQSLGQGLEFLIYFQGNSAPDKSGLPSDRFSAERTGGSVSTLTIQRTQQEDSAVYLCASSHSPMAYNEQFFGPGTRLTVL.

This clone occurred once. Here the CDR3 reads CASSGGPNTEAFF. In nucleotides, the CDR3 is TGCGCCAGCAGCGGAGGTCCCAACACTGAAGCTTTCTTT. The chain has TRBV5-1 and TRBJ1-1; D not certain. V was cut by 4 bases and J by 2 bases, with 9 bases left in between. The CDR3 consists of 13 residues. Germline CDR1 is SGHRS and CDR2 is YFSETQ. Supplemented by reference TRBV5-1 and TRBJ1-1, the full variable domain reads KAGVTQTPRYLIKTRGQQVTLSCSPISGHRSVSWYQQTPGQGLQFLFEYFSETQRNKGNFPGRFSGRQFSNSRSEMNVSTLELGDSALYLCASSGGPNTEAFFGQGTRLTVV.

The CDR3 here is CSVSRTGGVGGNEQFF. In nucleotides, the CDR3 is TGCAGCGTTAGCCGGACAGGGGGGGTTGGAGGCAATGAGCAGTTCTTC. V usage is TRBV29-1 and J usage is TRBJ2-1; 10 bases map to TRBD1. This CDR3 comprises 16 residues. Germline V gene lookup returns CDR1 SQVTM and CDR2 ANQGSEA. The trim removed 5 bases at V and 6 bases at J, leaving 13 bases unmatched.

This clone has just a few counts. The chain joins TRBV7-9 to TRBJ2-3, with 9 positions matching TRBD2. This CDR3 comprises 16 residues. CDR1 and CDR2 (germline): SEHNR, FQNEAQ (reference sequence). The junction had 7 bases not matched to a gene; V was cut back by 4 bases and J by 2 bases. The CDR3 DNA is TGTGCCAGCAGCTCACCGGGACTAGCCCCCACAGATACGCAGTATTTT. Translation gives CASSSPGLAPTDTQYF.

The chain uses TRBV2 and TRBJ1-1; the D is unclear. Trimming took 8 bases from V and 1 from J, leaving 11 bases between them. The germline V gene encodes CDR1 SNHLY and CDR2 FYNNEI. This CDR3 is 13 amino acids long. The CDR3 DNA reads TGTGCCAGCCTTCTCGGTGGGAACACTGAAGCTTTCTTT. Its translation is CASLLGGNTEAFF.

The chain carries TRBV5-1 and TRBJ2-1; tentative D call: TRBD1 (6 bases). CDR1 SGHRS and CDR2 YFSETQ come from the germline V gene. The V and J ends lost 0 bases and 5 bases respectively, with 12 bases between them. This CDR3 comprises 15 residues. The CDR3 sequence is CASSLDRAGNNEQFF. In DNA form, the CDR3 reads TGCGCCAGCAGCTTGGACAGGGCCGGAAACAATGAGCAGTTCTTC.

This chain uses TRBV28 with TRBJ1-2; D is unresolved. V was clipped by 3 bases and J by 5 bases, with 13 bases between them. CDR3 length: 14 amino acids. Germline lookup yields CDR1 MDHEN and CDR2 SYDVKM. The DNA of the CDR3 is TGTGCCAGCAGTTTTCGAGACACCCGATATGGCTACACCTTC. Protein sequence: CASSFRDTRYGYTF.

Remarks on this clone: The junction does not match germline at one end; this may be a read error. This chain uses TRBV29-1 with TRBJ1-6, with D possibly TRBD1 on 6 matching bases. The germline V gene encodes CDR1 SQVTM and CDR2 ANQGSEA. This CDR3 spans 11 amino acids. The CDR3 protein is CSVEDRDNKYF. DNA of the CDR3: TGCAGCGTTGAAGATCGGGACAATAAGTACTTT.

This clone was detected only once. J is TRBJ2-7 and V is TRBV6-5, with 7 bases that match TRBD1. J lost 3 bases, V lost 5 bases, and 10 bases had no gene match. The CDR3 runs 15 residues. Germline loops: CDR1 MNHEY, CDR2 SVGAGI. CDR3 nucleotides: TGTGCCAGCAGTCGAGGACAGGCGAACGTCTACGAGCAGTACTTC. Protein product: CASSRGQANVYEQYF.

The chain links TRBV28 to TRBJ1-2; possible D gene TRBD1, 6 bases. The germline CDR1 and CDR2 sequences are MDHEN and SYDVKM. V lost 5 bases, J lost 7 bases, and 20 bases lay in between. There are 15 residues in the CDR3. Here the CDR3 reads CASSGETGSRGGYTF. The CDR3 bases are TGTGCCAGCAGTGGCGAGACAGGCTCTAGGGGTGGCTACACCTTC.

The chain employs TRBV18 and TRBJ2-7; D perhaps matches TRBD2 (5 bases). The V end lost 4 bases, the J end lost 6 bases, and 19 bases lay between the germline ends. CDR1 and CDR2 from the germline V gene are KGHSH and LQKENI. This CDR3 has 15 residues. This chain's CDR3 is CASSQAPEGSSEQYF. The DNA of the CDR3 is TGTGCCAGCTCACAAGCCCCCGAGGGCAGCAGCGAGCAGTACTTC.